This TCR beta chain was sequenced during a study of graft-versus-host responses after intestinal transplantation. Across the study: Multivisceral, liver-intestinal, or isolated intestinal transplants were received by the recipients. For approximately three years after anti-thymocyte globulin induction, all recipients took tacrolimus and steroids. Study-wide findings and caveats: Marrow from the recipient contained GvH clones, some of which had appeared first in ileum or blood. Allograft clonal ratios (graft-versus-host to host-versus-graft) were high in patients who had graft-donor T cell macrochimerism.

TCRdb's table, derived via immunoSEQ multiplex PCR, lists solely in-frame clones and lacks some. The sample holds about 96,000 clones, roughly 92% seen once. In the case of this clone: The antigen remains unidentified.

The sequence came from a human donor who received an intestinal transplant. The sequenced sample was unstimulated CD4+ T cells sorted from spleen or lymph node cells, obtained before intestinal transplant.

Here the CDR3 reads CASSYRGGNQPQHF. The CDR3 DNA follows: TGTGCCAGCAGTTATCGAGGGGGCAATCAGCCCCAGCATTTT. V is TRBV6-1 and J is TRBJ1-5, with D maybe TRBD1 (5 bases). Per the germline V gene, CDR1 is MNHNS and CDR2 is SASEGT. The CDR3 runs 14 residues. Deletions cut 5 bases from V and 2 bases from J, with 10 bases between.